The clone carrying this T cell receptor (beta chain) was observed a handful of times. The data stem from a study of T cells in Graves' hyperthyroidism and ophthalmopathy. The CDR3 is 19 amino acids. V trimming: 3 bases; J trimming: 5 bases; junction bases outside the gene matches: 21. Germline V gene sequence: CDR1 KGHSH, CDR2 LQKENI. Amplification targeted TCR beta CDR3 regions from RNA transcripts. The primer set for the first-round RT-PCR of the TCR CDR3 was HTBI. TCRdb passed the multiplex PCR reads through MiXCR, listing each CDR3 protein once. The sample contains some 400,000 distinct CDR3 sequences, about a fifth of which appear only once.

The source is a woman under 30 with Graves' hyperthyroidism. The material sequenced was blood. The V and J genes are TRBV18 and TRBJ1-2, with 7 bases that match TRBD1. CDR3 nucleotide sequence: TGTGCCAGCTCACCTGCCCGGGACAGCACCCCCAGCCTAGGGTATGGCTACACCTTC. It is translated as CASSPARDSTPSLGYGYTF. The full variable domain, in which reference TRBV18 and TRBJ1-2 provide the parts outside the CDR3, is NAGVMQNPRHLVRRRGQEARLRCSPMKGHSHVYWYRQLPEEGLKFMVYLQKENIIDESGMPKERFSAEFPKEGPSILRIQQVVRGDSAAYFCASSPARDSTPSLGYGYTFGSGTRLTVV.